This T cell receptor beta chain was sequenced in a study of cytomegalovirus exposure and HLA in healthy donors. PCR primers comprised 60 Vbeta and 13 Jbeta primers. This table comes from immunoSEQ multiplex PCR, and its TCRdb copy is limited to in-frame clones, with some not included. Found here are 200,000 to 250,000 clones, about 74% of them singletons; the top ten hold 1.8%. Trimming pared 2 bases from V and 7 bases from J, leaving 10 bases between. CDR3 length: 13 amino acids. Germline V CDR1 and CDR2: SGHRS, YFSETQ. Remarks on this clone: Its specificity is not known. The identical CDR3 is also encoded by other nucleotide sequences in the sample.

Study findings and constraints: For TCR beta chains, V- and J-gene trimming was later linked to a missense DCLRE1C variant.

The chain joins TRBV5-1 to TRBJ1-5; no clear D gene. The TCR was taken from a woman aged 25 to 39 in good health and CMV-seronegative. The source material was PBMCs. The CDR3: CASSLEGRQPQHF. Here the CDR3 DNA reads TGCGCCAGCAGCTTAGAAGGGAGGCAGCCCCAGCATTTT.